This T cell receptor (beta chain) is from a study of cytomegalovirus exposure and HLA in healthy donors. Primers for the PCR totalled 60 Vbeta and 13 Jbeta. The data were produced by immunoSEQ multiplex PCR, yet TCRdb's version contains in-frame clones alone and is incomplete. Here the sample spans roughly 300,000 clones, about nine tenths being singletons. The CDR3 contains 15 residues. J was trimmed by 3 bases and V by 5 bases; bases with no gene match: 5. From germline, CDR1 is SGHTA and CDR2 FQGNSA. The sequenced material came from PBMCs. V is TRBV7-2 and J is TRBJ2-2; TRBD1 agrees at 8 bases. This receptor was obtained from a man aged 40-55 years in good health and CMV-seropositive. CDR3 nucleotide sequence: TGTGCCAGCAGCCCAGGGGGCGCATACACCGGGGAGCTGTTTTTT. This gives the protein CASSPGGAYTGELFF. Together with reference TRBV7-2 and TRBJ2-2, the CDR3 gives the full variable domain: GAGVSQSPSNKVTEKGKDVELRCDPISGHTALYWYRQSLGQGLEFLIYFQGNSAPDKSGLPSDRFSAERTGGSVSTLTIQRTQQEDSAVYLCASSPGGAYTGELFFGEGSRLTVL.